This T cell receptor (beta chain) is drawn from a study of cytomegalovirus exposure and HLA in healthy donors. The PCR ran on 60 Vbeta and 13 Jbeta primers. Study processing details: Counted up in a later analysis, unique TCR beta chains came to 65 million to 100 million, with around 10 million shared. Profiling relied on immunoSEQ multiplex PCR, and the TCRdb table lists in-frame clones only, not all of them. V, J and clone size are those of that table, while D and trimming were read from the DNA. This sample yields just over 85,000 clones, of which 76% are seen a single time; roughly 3% belongs to the top ten. The CDR3 consists of 14 residues. Germline CDR1 reads MNHEY; CDR2 reads SVGAGI. With 2 bases removed from V and 10 bases from J, the gap between germline ends came to 12 bases.

This chain joins TRBV6-5 and TRBJ1-6; D unresolved. The specimen sequenced was PBMCs. The receptor's source is a man aged 40-49 years in good health and CMV-seronegative. The CDR3 loop reads CASSYGREGSPLHF. CDR3 nucleotides: TGTGCCAGCAGTTACGGGAGGGAAGGCTCACCCCTCCACTTT.